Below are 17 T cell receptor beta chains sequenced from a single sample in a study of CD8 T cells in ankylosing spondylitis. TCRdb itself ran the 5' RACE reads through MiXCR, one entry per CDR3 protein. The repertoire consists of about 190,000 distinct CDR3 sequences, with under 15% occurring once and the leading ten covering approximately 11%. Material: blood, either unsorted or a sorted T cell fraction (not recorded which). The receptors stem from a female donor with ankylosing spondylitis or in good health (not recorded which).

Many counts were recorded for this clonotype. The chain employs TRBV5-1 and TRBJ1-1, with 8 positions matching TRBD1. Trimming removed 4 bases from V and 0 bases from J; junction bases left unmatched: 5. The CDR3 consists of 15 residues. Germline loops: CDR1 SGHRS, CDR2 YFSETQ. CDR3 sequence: CASSRPGQVNTEAFF. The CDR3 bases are TGCGCCAGCAGCCGTCCGGGACAGGTGAACACTGAAGCTTTCTTT.

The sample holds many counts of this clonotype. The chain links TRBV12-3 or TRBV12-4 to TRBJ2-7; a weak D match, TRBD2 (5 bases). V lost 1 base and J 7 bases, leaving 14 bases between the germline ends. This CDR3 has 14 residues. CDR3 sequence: CASSLGGLAWEQYF. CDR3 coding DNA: TGTGCCAGCAGTTTAGGAGGGCTGGCTTGGGAGCAGTACTTC.

The CDR3 nucleotides read TGTGCCAGCAGCTTGGCCCCTTGGGACTATGGCTACACCTTC. This sequence encodes CASSLAPWDYGYTF. V and J are TRBV7-2 and TRBJ1-2, with D unresolved. Trimming shortened V by 3 bases and J by 3 bases, and 11 bases separated the two germline ends. Germline V lookup: CDR1 SGHTA, CDR2 FQGNSA. The CDR3 covers 14 residues.

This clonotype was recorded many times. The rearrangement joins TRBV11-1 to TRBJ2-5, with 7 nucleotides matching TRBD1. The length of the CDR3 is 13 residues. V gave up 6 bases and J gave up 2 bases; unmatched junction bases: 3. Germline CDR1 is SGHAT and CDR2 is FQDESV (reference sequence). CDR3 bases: TGTGCCAGCAGTATGACAGGGCAAGAGACCCAGTACTTC. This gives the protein CASSMTGQETQYF.

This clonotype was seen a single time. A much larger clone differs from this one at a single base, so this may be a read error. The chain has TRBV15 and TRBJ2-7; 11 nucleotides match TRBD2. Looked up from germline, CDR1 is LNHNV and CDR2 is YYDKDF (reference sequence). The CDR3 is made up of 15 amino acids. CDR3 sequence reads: CATSRLAGGSYGQYF. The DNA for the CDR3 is TGTGCCACCAGCAGGTTAGCGGGAGGGTCCTACGGGCAGTACTTC. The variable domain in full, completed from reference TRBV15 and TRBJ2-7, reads DAMVIQNPRYQVTQFGKPVTLSCSQTLNHNVMYWYQQKSSQAPKLLFHYYDKDFNNEADTPDNFQSRRPNTSFCFLDIRSPGLGDTAMYLCATSRLAGGSYGQYFGPGTRLTVT.

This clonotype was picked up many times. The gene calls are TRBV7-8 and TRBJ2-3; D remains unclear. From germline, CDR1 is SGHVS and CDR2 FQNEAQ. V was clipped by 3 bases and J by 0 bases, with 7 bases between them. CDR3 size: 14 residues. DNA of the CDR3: TGTGCCAGCAGCTTCCCGACTAGCACAGATACGCAGTATTTT. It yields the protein CASSFPTSTDTQYF.

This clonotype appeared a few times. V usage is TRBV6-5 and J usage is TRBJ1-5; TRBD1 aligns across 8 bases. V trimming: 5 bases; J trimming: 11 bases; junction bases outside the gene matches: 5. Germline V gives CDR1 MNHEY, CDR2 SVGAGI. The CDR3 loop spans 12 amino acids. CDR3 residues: CASSRDRQTQHF. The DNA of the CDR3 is TGTGCCAGCAGTCGGGACAGGCAGACCCAGCATTTT.

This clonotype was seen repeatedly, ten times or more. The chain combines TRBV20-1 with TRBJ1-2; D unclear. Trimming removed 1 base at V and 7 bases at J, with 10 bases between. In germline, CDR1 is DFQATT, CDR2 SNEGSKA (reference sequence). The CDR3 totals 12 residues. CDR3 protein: CSARGPTSGYTF. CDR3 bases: TGCAGTGCTAGAGGACCCACGTCTGGCTACACCTTC.

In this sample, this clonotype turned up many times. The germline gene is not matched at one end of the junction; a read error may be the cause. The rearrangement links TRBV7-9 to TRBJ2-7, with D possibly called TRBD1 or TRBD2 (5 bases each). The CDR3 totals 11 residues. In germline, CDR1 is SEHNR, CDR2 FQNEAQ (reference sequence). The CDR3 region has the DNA TGTGCCAGCAGCGGACCGAGACAGACTAATTTC. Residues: CASSGPRQTNF.

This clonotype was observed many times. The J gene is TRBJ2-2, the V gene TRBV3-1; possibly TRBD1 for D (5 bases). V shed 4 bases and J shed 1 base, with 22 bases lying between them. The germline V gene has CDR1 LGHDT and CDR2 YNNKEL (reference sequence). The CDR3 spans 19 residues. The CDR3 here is CASSPRRSGIIENTGELFF. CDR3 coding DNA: TGTGCCAGCAGCCCTAGGCGGTCAGGGATTATCGAGAACACCGGGGAGCTGTTTTTT.

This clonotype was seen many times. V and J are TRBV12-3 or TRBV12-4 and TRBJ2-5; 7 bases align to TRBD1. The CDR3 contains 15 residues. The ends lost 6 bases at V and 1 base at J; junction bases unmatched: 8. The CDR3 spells CASRKGQDPQETQYF. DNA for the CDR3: TGTGCCAGCAGAAAAGGACAGGATCCCCAAGAGACCCAGTACTTC.

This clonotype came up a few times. The CDR3 sequence: CASIGWRGTNTEAFF. In DNA, the CDR3 is TGTGCCAGCATCGGGTGGAGGGGCACGAACACTGAAGCTTTCTTT. The J gene is TRBJ1-1, the V gene TRBV27, with TRBD1 as a possible D gene (5 bases). Trimming stripped 7 bases from V and 1 base from J, with 16 bases between. The germline gives CDR1 MNHEY, CDR2 SMNVEV (reference sequence). This CDR3 has 15 amino acids.

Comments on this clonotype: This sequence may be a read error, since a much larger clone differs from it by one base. Here the CDR3 reads CASSSDWVWNQPQHF. Here the CDR3 DNA reads TGTGCCAGCAGCTCGGACTGGGTTTGGAATCAGCCCCAGCATTTT. This sequence joins TRBV7-9 and TRBJ1-5, with D unclear. Germline loops: CDR1 SEHNR, CDR2 FQNEAQ (reference sequence). V was trimmed by 4 bases and J by 4 bases, leaving 14 bases between them. The CDR3 contains 15 residues.

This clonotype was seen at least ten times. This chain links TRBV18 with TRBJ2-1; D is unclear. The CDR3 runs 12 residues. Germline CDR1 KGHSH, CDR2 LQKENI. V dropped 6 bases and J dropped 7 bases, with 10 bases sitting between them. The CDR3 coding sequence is TGTGCCAGCTCCCCCCTAGGTAATGAGCAGTTCTTC. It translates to CASSPLGNEQFF.

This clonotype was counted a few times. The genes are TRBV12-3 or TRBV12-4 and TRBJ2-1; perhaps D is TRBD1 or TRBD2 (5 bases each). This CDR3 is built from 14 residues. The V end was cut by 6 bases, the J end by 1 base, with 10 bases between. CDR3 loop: CASSRDPSYNEQFF. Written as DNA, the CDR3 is TGTGCCAGCAGCCGGGACCCATCCTACAATGAGCAGTTCTTC.

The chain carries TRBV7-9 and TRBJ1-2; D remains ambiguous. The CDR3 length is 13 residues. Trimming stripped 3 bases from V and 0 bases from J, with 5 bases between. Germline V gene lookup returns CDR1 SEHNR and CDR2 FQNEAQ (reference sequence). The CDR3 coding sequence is TGTGCCAGCAGCTTCTTCTCTAACTATGGCTACACCTTC. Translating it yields CASSFFSNYGYTF.

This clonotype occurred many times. The CDR3 is CASSLFLAGGITDTQYF. The CDR3 bases are TGCGCCAGCAGCTTGTTCCTAGCGGGAGGCATCACAGATACGCAGTATTTT. The chain recombines TRBV5-1 with TRBJ2-3, with 11 nucleotides matching TRBD2. J was trimmed by 2 bases and V by 1 base; bases with no gene match: 6. CDR3 length: 17 amino acids. CDR1 and CDR2 from the germline V gene are SGHRS and YFSETQ.